The clone carrying this T cell receptor beta chain was recorded at least ten times. Its antigen remains unidentified. The data were taken from a study of blood T cells in healthy people across ages. Each donor was a healthy Caucasian individual from Russia, aged about 6 to 95. Study-wide findings and caveats: Naive and antigen-experienced cells were not separated, limiting conclusive comparison.

The second PCR ran roughly 7 to 11 cycles with a sample-barcoded 5' primer and J-beta primers. TCRdb itself ran the 5' RACE reads through MiXCR, one entry per CDR3 protein. This sample has roughly 640,000 distinct CDR3 sequences, with under 30% found just once. Specimen: blood. The source of this sequence is a woman older than 75 in good health.

The CDR3 reads CASSYLAGYNEQFF. The DNA for the CDR3 is TGTGCCAGCAGTTACCTAGCGGGGTACAATGAGCAGTTCTTC. This sequence joins TRBV6-2 or TRBV6-3 and TRBJ2-1; 9 bases are a match to TRBD2. The CDR3 runs 14 residues. The J segment lost 4 bases and the V segment lost 2 bases, leaving 0 bases of the junction unmatched. Germline CDR1 MNHEY, CDR2 SVGEGT.